Listed here are 13 T cell receptor beta chains from one sample, sequenced in a study of T cells in Graves' hyperthyroidism and ophthalmopathy. Amplified regions were TCR beta CDR3 sequences from RNA transcripts. TCR CDR3 regions were first amplified by RT-PCR with HTBI primers. A single record per CDR3 protein comes from TCRdb applying MiXCR to the multiplex PCR reads. This sample has roughly 250,000 distinct CDR3 sequences, with 16% found just once. Input material: blood. The receptors were gathered from a woman aged 18-29 years with Graves' ophthalmopathy.

There are many counts of this clonotype. The V and J genes are TRBV5-1 and TRBJ2-3; D gene uncertain. Trimming cost V 0 bases and J 5 bases, with 10 bases left between them. The germline V gene has CDR1 SGHRS and CDR2 YFSETQ. The CDR3 spans 14 residues. The CDR3 DNA sequence: TGCGCCAGCAGCTTGGCGTCAGACCGAGATACGCAGTATTTT. Amino acid sequence: CASSLASDRDTQYF. Full variable domain (rest looked up from reference TRBV5-1 and TRBJ2-3): KAGVTQTPRYLIKTRGQQVTLSCSPISGHRSVSWYQQTPGQGLQFLFEYFSETQRNKGNFPGRFSGRQFSNSRSEMNVSTLELGDSALYLCASSLASDRDTQYFGPGTRLTVL.

This clonotype occurred many times. V is TRBV5-6 and J is TRBJ1-3; D remains ambiguous. CDR3 size: 15 residues. CDR1 SGHDT and CDR2 YYEEEE come from the germline V gene. Trimming pared 1 base from V and 0 bases from J, leaving 8 bases between. The CDR3 region is CASSLRASSGNTIYF. As DNA, the CDR3 is TGTGCCAGCAGCTTGCGGGCTTCCTCTGGAAACACCATATATTTT. The full variable domain, completed using reference TRBV5-6 and TRBJ1-3, is DAGVTQSPTHLIKTRGQQVTLRCSPKSGHDTVSWYQQALGQGPQFIFQYYEEEERQRGNFPDRFSGHQFPNYSSELNVNALLLGDSALYLCASSLRASSGNTIYFGEGSWLTVV.

Many counts were recorded for this clonotype. The gene calls are TRBV28 and TRBJ2-1, with D perhaps matching TRBD2 (6 bases). In germline, CDR1 is MDHEN, CDR2 SYDVKM. CDR3 length: 14 residues. V lost 8 bases, J lost 4 bases, and 15 bases lay in between. The CDR3 DNA follows: TGTGCCAGCGGGGGGAATAATGGGTACAATGAGCAGTTCTTC. Its protein is CASGGNNGYNEQFF. Using reference TRBV28 and TRBJ2-1 for the parts outside the CDR3, the full variable domain is DVKVTQSSRYLVKRTGEKVFLECVQDMDHENMFWYRQDPGLGLRLIYFSYDVKMKEKGDIPEGYSVSREKKERFSLILESASTNQTSMYLCASGGNNGYNEQFFGPGTRLTVL.

This clonotype was seen repeatedly, ten times or more. This rearrangement joins TRBV5-1 to TRBJ2-7, with D hard to call. V was cut by 1 base and J by 0 bases, with 8 bases left in between. CDR1 and CDR2 from the germline V gene are SGHRS and YFSETQ. This CDR3 comprises 14 residues. CDR3 in DNA: TGCGCCAGCAGCTTGAATCCAAGCTCCTACGAGCAGTACTTC. This sequence encodes CASSLNPSSYEQYF.

This clonotype was observed many times. The chain combines TRBV2 with TRBJ2-1; a weak D match, TRBD1 (5 bases). The CDR3 length is 15 residues. Germline assignment: CDR1 SNHLY and CDR2 FYNNEI. Trimming removed 6 bases from V and 6 bases from J, with 18 bases in between. The CDR3 sequence: CASRREQESSNEQFF. Here the CDR3 DNA reads TGTGCCAGCAGAAGGGAACAGGAAAGCAGCAATGAGCAGTTCTTC. Combining the CDR3 with reference TRBV2 and TRBJ2-1 gives the whole variable domain EPEVTQTPSHQVTQMGQEVILRCVPISNHLYFYWYRQILGQKVEFLVSFYNNEISEKSEIFDDQFSVERPDGSNFTLKIRSTKLEDSAMYFCASRREQESSNEQFFGPGTRLTVL.

In its sample, this clonotype was seen many times. The chain combines TRBV3-1 with TRBJ2-1; 11 bases are a match to TRBD2. CDR1 LGHDT and CDR2 YNNKEL come from the germline V gene (reference sequence). Trimming took 1 base from V and 9 from J; bases not matched to a gene: 5. This CDR3 has 15 residues. CDR3 nucleotides: TGTGCCAGCAGCCAAGTCGACCTAGCGGGGGGTGAGCAGTTCTTC. This encodes CASSQVDLAGGEQFF.

This clonotype showed up many times. The rearrangement uses TRBV7-2 and TRBJ2-7, with 10 bases that match TRBD1. V shed 4 bases and J 4 bases; nucleotides not matched to a gene: 7. Germline loops: CDR1 SGHTA, CDR2 FQGNSA. This CDR3 has 15 amino acids. The CDR3 DNA reads as TGTGCCAGCAGCTCTCCAGGACAGGGGGATTACGAGCAGTACTTC. It encodes CASSSPGQGDYEQYF.

This clonotype has a count of ten or more. The chain recombines TRBV28 with TRBJ1-3, with unresolved D. This CDR3 region has 14 residues. Germline CDR1 and CDR2: MDHEN and SYDVKM. Trimming cost V 3 bases and J 0 bases, with 6 bases left between them. CDR3 bases: TGTGCCAGCAGTTTTCCATACTCTGGAAACACCATATATTTT. It encodes CASSFPYSGNTIYF.

This chain joins TRBV6-1 and TRBJ2-1; 11 positions agree with TRBD2. The CDR3 runs to 15 residues. CDR1 is MNHNS, CDR2 SASEGT, per germline. Germline trimming cut 7 bases from V and 7 bases from J; bases unmatched to any gene: 9. CDR3 DNA sequence: TGTGCCAGCAAAAAGGCCGGGACTAGCGGTAATGAGCAGTTCTTC. It codes for CASKKAGTSGNEQFF.

This clonotype was counted at least ten times. The chain joins TRBV10-3 to TRBJ1-3; no firm D call. The CDR3 totals 14 residues. Trimming took off 8 bases at V and 0 bases at J, with 11 bases between the two ends. Germline V gene sequence: CDR1 ENHRY, CDR2 SYGVKD. DNA for the CDR3: TGTGCCATCCGGGGATCTAACTCTGGAAACACCATATATTTT. Amino acids: CAIRGSNSGNTIYF.

This clonotype was counted many times. The V gene is TRBV30, the J gene TRBJ2-6; no definite D call. There are 13 residues in the CDR3. V was trimmed by 3 bases and J by 1 base, leaving 4 bases between them. Germline CDR1 and CDR2: GTSNPN and SVGIG (reference sequence). Here the CDR3 reads CAWRRSGANVLTF. The CDR3 bases are TGTGCCTGGAGGCGATCTGGGGCCAACGTCCTGACTTTC.

This clonotype was counted ten times or more. This chain uses TRBV4-2 with TRBJ2-7; maybe TRBD1 (5 bases). This CDR3 has 16 residues. From germline, CDR1 is LGHNA and CDR2 YNFKEQ. V was pared by 2 bases and J by 4 bases, with 18 bases between. CDR3 residues: CASSQSSLLQGYEQYF. The DNA for the CDR3 is TGTGCCAGCAGCCAATCGTCGCTCCTCCAGGGATACGAGCAGTACTTC.

This clonotype was seen at least ten times. The rearrangement uses TRBV3-1 and TRBJ2-2; D ambiguous. Trimming removed 5 bases at V and 4 bases at J, with 5 bases between. The germline CDR1 and CDR2 sequences are LGHDT and YNNKEL (reference sequence). This CDR3 has 12 residues. CDR3 DNA sequence: TGTGCCAGCAGCTATCCCACCGGGGAGCTGTTTTTT. It codes for CASSYPTGELFF.